This TCR beta chain was identified during a study of control samples from healthy donors and cancer patients. Method: immunoSEQ multiplex PCR; TCRdb's copy keeps in-frame clones and lacks some. The sample consists of some 78,000 clones, 70% to 90% of them appearing once. Germline-derived CDR1 and CDR2 are MNHNY and SVGAGI (reference sequence). V lost 1 base to trimming and J lost 0 bases, with 13 bases between them. There are 16 residues in the CDR3. The gene calls are TRBV6-6 and TRBJ2-7; perhaps TRBD1 as D (6 bases). This TCR was sampled from a woman aged 55-75 years in good health. The sample was blood. The CDR3 bases are TGTGCCAGCAGTTACTACCCCAGGGGTAGCTCCTACGAGCAGTACTTC. As protein: CASSYYPRGSSYEQYF.